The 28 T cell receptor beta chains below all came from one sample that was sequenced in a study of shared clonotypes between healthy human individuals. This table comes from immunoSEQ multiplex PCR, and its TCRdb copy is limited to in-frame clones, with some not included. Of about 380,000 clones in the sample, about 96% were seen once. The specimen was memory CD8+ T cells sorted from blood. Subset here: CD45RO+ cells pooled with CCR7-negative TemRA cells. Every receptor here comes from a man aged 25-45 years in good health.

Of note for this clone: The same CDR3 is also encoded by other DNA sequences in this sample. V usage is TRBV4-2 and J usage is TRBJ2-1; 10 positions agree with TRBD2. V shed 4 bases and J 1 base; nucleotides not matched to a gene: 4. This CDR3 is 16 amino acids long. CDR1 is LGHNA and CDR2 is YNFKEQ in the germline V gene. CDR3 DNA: TGTGCCAGCAGCCCTAGCGGGAGAGGGTCCTACAATGAGCAGTTCTTC. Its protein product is CASSPSGRGSYNEQFF.

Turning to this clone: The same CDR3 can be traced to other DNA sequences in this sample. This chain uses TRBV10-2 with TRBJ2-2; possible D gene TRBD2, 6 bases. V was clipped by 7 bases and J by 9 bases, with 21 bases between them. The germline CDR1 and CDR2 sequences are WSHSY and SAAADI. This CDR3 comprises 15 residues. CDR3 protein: CASMDSEKGGRELFF. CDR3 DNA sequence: TGCGCCAGCATGGATAGCGAGAAGGGAGGTCGGGAGCTGTTTTTT.

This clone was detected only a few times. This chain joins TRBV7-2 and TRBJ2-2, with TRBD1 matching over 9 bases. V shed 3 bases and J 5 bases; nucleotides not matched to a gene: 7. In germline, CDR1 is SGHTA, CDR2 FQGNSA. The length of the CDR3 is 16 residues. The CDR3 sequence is CASSFRGTGWTGELFF. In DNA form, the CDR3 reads TGTGCCAGCAGCTTTCGCGGGACAGGGTGGACCGGGGAGCTGTTTTTT.

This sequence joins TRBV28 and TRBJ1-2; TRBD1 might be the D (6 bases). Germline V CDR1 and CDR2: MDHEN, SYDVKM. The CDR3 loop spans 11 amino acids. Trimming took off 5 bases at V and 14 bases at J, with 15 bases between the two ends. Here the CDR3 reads CASSIQGSSTF. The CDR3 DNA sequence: TGTGCCAGCAGTATACAGGGTTCTTCGACCTTC.

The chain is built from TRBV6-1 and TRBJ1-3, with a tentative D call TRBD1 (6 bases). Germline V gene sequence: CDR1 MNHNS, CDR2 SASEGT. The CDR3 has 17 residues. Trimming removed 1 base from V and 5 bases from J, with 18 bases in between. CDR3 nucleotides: TGTGCCAGCAGTGAAGGGCCGTCGGGACACGACCGAAACACCATATATTTT. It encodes CASSEGPSGHDRNTIYF.

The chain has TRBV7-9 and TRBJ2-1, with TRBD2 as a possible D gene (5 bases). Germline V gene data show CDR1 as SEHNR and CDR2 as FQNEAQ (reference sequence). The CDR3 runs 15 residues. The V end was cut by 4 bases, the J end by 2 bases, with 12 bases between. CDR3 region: CASSSLSGAYNEQFF. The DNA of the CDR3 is TGTGCCAGCAGCTCCCTCAGCGGAGCCTACAATGAGCAGTTCTTC.

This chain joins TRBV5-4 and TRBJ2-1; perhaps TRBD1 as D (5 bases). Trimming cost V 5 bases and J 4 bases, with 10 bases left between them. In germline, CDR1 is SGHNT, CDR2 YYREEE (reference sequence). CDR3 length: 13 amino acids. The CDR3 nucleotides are TGTGCCAGCAGACCACAGGAATACAATGAGCAGTTCTTC. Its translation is CASRPQEYNEQFF.

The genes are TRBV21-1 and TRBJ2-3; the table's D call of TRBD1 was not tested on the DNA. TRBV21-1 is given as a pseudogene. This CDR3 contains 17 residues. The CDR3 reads CASSKAVGQKATDTQYF. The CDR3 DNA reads TGTGCCAGCAGCAAAGCGGTGGGACAGAAGGCTACAGATACGCAGTATTTT.

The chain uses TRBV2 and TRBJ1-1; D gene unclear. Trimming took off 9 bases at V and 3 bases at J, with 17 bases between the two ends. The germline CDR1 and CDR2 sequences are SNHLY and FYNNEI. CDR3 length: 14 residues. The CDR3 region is CASSAGPLDTEAFF. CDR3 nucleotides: TGTGCCAGTTCCGCGGGCCCCCTGGACACTGAAGCTTTCTTT. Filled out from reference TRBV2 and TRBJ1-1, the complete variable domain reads EPEVTQTPSHQVTQMGQEVILRCVPISNHLYFYWYRQILGQKVEFLVSFYNNEISEKSEIFDDQFSVERPDGSNFTLKIRSTKLEDSAMYFCASSAGPLDTEAFFGQGTRLTVV.

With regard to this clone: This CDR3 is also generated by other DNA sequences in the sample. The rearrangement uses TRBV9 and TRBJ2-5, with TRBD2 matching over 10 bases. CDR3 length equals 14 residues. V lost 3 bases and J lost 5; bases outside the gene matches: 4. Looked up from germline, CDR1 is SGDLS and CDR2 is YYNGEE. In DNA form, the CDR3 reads TGTGCCAGCAGCGGGACTAGCGGTCAGGAGACCCAGTACTTC. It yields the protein CASSGTSGQETQYF. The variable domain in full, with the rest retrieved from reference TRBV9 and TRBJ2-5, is DSGVTQTPKHLITATGQRVTLRCSPRSGDLSVYWYQQSLDQGLQFLIQYYNGEERAKGNILERFSAQQFPDLHSELNLSSLELGDSALYFCASSGTSGQETQYFGPGTRLLVL.

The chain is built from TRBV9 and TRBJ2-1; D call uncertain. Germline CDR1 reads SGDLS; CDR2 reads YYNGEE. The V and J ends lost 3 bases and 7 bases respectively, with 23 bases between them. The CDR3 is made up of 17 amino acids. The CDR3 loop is CASSAIEKTWKGNEQFF. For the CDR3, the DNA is TGTGCCAGCAGCGCAATCGAAAAAACATGGAAAGGTAATGAGCAGTTCTTC. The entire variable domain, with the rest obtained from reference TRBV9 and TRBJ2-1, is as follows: DSGVTQTPKHLITATGQRVTLRCSPRSGDLSVYWYQQSLDQGLQFLIQYYNGEERAKGNILERFSAQQFPDLHSELNLSSLELGDSALYFCASSAIEKTWKGNEQFFGPGTRLTVL.

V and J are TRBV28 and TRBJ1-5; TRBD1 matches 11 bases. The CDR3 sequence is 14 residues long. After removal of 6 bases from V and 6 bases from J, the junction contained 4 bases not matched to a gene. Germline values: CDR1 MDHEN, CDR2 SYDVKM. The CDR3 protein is CASSLDRGPQPQHF. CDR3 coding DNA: TGTGCCAGCAGCCTGGACAGGGGGCCTCAGCCCCAGCATTTT.

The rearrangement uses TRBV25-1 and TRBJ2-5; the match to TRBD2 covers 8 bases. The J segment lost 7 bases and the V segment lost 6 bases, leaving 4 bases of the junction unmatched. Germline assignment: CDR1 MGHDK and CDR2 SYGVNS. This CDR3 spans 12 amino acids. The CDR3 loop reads CASRSAGGTQYF. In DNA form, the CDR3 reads TGTGCCAGCAGATCCGCGGGGGGGACCCAGTACTTC.

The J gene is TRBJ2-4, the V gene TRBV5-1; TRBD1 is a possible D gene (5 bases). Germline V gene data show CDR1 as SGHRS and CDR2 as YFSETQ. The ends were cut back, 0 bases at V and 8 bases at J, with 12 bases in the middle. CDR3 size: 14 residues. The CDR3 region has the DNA TGCGCCAGCAGCTTGGCGGAACAGACAGACATTCAGTACTTC. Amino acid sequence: CASSLAEQTDIQYF. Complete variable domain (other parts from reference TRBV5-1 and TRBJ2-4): KAGVTQTPRYLIKTRGQQVTLSCSPISGHRSVSWYQQTPGQGLQFLFEYFSETQRNKGNFPGRFSGRQFSNSRSEMNVSTLELGDSALYLCASSLAEQTDIQYFGAGTRLSVL.

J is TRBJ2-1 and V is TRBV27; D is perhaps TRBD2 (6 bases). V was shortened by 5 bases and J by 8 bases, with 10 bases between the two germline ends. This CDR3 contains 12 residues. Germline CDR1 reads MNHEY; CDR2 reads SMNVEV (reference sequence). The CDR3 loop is CASSGGWDEQFF. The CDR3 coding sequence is TGTGCCAGCAGTGGGGGGTGGGATGAGCAGTTCTTC.

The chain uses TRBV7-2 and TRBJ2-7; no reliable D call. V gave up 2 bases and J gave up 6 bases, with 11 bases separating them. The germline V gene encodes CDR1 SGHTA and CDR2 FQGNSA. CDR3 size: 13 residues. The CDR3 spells CASSLYGESEQYF. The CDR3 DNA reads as TGTGCCAGCAGCTTATACGGTGAAAGCGAGCAGTACTTC.

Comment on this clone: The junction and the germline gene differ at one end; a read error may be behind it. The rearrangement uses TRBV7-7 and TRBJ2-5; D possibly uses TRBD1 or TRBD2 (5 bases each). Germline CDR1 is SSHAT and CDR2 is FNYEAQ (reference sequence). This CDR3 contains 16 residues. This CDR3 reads CASSPEGRLGQETQYF. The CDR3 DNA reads TGTGCTAGCAGCCCTGAGGGGCGGTTAGGCCAAGAGACCCAGTACTTC. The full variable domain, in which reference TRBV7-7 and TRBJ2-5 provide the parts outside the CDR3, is GAGVSQSPRYKVTKRGQDVTLRCDPISSHATLYWYQQALGQGPEFLTYFNYEAQPDKSGLPSDRFSAERPEGSISTLTIQRTEQRDSAMYRCASSPEGRLGQETQYFGPGTRLLVL.

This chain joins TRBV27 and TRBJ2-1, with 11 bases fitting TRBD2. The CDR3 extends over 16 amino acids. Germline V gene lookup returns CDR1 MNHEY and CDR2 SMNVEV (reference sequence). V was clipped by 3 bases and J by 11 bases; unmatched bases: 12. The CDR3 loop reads CASSFDSGRAWEKQFF. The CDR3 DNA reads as TGTGCCAGCAGTTTCGATAGCGGGAGGGCTTGGGAGAAGCAGTTCTTC.

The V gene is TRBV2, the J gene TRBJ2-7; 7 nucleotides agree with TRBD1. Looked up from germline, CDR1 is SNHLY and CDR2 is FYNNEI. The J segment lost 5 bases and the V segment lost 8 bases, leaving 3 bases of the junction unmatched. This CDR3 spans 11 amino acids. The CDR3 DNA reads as TGTGCCAGCCACAGGGGAGACGAGCAGTACTTC. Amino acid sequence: CASHRGDEQYF.

The CDR3 nucleotides are TGCGCCAGCAGCTTGGTAGACACTGAAGCTTTCTTT. This encodes CASSLVDTEAFF. This chain uses TRBV5-1 with TRBJ1-1; D gene ambiguous. Germline V gives CDR1 SGHRS, CDR2 YFSETQ. This CDR3 has 12 amino acids. Trimming stripped 0 bases from V and 3 bases from J, with 3 bases between.

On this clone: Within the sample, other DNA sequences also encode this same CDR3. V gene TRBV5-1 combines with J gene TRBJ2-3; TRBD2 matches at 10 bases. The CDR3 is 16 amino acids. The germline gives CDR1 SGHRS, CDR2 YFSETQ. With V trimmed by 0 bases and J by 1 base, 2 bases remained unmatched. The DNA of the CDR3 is TGCGCCAGCAGCTTGGCTGGGACTAGCGGCACAGATACGCAGTATTTT. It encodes CASSLAGTSGTDTQYF.

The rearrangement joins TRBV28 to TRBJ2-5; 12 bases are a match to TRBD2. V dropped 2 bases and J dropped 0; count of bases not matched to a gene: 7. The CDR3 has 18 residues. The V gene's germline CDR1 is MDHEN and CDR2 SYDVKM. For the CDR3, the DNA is TGTGCCAGCAGTTTACCCTCGGGACTAGCGGGTAACCAAGAGACCCAGTACTTC. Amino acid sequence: CASSLPSGLAGNQETQYF.

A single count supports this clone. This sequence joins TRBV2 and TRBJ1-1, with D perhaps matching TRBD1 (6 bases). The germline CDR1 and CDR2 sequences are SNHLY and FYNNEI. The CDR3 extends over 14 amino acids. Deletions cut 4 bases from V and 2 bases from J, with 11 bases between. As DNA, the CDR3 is TGTGCCAGCAGTGTGGGCAGGGGTAACACTGAAGCTTTCTTT. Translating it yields CASSVGRGNTEAFF.

The CDR3 region has the DNA TGTGCCACCGCGGGGGCGTACAATGAGCAGTTCTTC. Residues: CATAGAYNEQFF. The rearrangement joins TRBV4-2 to TRBJ2-1, with D possibly matching TRBD2 (7 bases). V gave up 10 bases and J gave up 4 bases, with 11 bases separating them. The V gene's germline CDR1 is LGHNA and CDR2 YNFKEQ. The CDR3 totals 12 residues.

This chain's CDR3 is CASSLESWGQDRYEQYF. In nucleotides, the CDR3 is TGTGCCAGCAGCTTAGAGTCGTGGGGACAAGATCGTTACGAGCAGTACTTC. V is TRBV7-9 and J is TRBJ2-7; possibly TRBD1 for D (6 bases). The CDR3 runs to 17 residues. Trimming left V 1 base short and J 4 bases short, with 20 bases between. Germline V gene lookup returns CDR1 SEHNR and CDR2 FQNEAQ (reference sequence).

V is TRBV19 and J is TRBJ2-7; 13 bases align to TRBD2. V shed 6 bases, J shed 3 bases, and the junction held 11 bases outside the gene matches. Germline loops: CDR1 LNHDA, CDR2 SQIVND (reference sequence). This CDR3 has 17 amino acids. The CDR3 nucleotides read TGTGCCAGTAGCAAAGGACTAGCGGGAGATAGCGGCTACGAGCAGTACTTC. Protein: CASSKGLAGDSGYEQYF.

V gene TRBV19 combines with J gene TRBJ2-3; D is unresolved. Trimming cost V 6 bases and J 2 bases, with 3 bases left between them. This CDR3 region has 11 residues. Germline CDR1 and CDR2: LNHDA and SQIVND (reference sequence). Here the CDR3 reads CASSHTDTQYF. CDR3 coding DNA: TGTGCCAGTAGCCACACAGATACGCAGTATTTT.

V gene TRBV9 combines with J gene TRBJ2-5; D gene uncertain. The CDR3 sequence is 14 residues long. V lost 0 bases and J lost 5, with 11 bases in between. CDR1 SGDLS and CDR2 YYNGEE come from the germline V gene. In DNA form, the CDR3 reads TGTGCCAGCAGCGTAGAAGGTTTATGGGAGACCCAGTACTTC. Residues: CASSVEGLWETQYF.